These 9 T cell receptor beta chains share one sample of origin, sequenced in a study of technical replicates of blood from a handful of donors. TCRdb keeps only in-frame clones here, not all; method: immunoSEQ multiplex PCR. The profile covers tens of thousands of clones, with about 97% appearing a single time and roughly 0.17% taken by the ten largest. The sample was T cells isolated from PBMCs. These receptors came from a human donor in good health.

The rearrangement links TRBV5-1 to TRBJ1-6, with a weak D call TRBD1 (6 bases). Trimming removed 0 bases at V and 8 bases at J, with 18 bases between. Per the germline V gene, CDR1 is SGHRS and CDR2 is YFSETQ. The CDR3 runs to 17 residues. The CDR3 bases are TGCGCCAGCAGCTTGGGTTATAGCGGGACAAAGGATTCACCCCTCCACTTT. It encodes CASSLGYSGTKDSPLHF. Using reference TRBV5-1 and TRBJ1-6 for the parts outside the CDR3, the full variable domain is KAGVTQTPRYLIKTRGQQVTLSCSPISGHRSVSWYQQTPGQGLQFLFEYFSETQRNKGNFPGRFSGRQFSNSRSEMNVSTLELGDSALYLCASSLGYSGTKDSPLHFGNGTRLTVT.

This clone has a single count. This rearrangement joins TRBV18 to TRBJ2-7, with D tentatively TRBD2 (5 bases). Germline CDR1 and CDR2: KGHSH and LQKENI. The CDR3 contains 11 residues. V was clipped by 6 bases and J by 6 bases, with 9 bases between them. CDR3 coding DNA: TGTGCCAGCTCTACTAGTTCCGAGCAGTACTTC. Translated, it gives CASSTSSEQYF.

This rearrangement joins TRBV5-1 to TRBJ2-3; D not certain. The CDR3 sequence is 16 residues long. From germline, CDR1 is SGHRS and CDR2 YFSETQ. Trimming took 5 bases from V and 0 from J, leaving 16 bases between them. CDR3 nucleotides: TGCGCCAGCAGTTATACCGGGTCGATGAGCACAGATACGCAGTATTTT. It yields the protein CASSYTGSMSTDTQYF.

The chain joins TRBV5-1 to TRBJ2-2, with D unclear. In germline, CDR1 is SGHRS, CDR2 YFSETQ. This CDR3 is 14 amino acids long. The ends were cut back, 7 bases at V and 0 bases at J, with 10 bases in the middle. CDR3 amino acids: CASFLAPNTGELFF. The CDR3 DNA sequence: TGCGCCAGCTTTTTAGCTCCGAACACCGGGGAGCTGTTTTTT.

The CDR3 DNA reads as TGTGCCATCAGTGCAGACAATGAGCAGTTCTTC. It is translated as CAISADNEQFF. The rearrangement links TRBV10-3 to TRBJ2-1; D not certain. Trimming pared 4 bases from V and 5 bases from J, leaving 3 bases between. Germline lookup yields CDR1 ENHRY and CDR2 SYGVKD. This CDR3 comprises 11 residues.

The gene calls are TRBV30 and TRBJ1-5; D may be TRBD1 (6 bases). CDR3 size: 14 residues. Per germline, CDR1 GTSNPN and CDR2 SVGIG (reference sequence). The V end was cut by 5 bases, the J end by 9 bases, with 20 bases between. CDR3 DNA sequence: TGTGCCTGGTCCCACACAGGGCCTGCCCGGCCCCAGCATTTT. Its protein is CAWSHTGPARPQHF.

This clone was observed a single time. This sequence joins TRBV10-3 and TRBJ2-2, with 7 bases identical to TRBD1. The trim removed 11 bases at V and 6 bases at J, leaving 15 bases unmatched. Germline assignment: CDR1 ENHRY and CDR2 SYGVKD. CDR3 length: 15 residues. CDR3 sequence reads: CAANPGQLGPGELFF. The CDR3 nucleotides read TGTGCCGCTAACCCGGGACAGCTAGGTCCCGGGGAGCTGTTTTTT.

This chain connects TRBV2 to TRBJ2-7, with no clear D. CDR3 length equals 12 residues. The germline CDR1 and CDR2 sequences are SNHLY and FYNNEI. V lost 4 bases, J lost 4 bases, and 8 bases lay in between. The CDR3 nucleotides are TGTGCCAGCAGTGGGCTCTTGTACGAGCAGTACTTC. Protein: CASSGLLYEQYF.

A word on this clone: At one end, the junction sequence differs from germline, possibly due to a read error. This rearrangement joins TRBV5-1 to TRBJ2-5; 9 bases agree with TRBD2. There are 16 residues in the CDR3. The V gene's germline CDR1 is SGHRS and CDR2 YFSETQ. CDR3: CASSLPSGVIQETQYF. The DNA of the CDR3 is TGTGCCAGCAGCTTGCCTAGCGGGGTGATACAAGAGACCCAGTACTTC. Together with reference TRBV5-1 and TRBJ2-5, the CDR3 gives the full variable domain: KAGVTQTPRYLIKTRGQQVTLSCSPISGHRSVSWYQQTPGQGLQFLFEYFSETQRNKGNFPGRFSGRQFSNSRSEMNVSTLELGDSALYLCASSLPSGVIQETQYFGPGTRLLVL.